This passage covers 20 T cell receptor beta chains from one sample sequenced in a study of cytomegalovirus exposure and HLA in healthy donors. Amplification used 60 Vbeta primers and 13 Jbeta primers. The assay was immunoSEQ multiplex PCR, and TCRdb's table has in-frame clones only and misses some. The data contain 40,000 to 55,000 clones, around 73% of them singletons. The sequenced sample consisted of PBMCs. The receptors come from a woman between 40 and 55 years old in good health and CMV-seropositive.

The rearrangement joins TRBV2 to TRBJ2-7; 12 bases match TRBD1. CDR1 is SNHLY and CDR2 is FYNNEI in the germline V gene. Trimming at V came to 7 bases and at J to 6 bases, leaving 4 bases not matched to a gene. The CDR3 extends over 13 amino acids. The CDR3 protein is CASTGTGGGEQYF. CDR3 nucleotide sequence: TGTGCCAGCACCGGGACAGGGGGCGGCGAGCAGTACTTC.

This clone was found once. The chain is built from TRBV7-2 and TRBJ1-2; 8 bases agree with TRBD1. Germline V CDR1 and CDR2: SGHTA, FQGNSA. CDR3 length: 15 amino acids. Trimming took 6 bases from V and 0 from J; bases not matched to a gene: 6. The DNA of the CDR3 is TGTGCCAGCAGAGTGGACAGGGCATCTAACTATGGCTACACCTTC. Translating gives CASRVDRASNYGYTF.

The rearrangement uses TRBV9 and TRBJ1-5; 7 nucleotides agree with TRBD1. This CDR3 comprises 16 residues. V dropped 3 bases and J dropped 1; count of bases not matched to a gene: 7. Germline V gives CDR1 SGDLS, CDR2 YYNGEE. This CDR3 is CASSEGANPSNQPQHF. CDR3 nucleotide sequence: TGTGCCAGCAGCGAGGGGGCGAACCCAAGCAATCAGCCCCAGCATTTT.

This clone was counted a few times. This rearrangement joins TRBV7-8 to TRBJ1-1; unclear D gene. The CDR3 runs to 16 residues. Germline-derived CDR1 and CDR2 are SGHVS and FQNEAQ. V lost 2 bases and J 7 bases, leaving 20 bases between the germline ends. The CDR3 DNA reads TGTGCCAGCAGCTTACTATCGAGGGCTAGAATGCTTGAAGCTTTCTTT. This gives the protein CASSLLSRARMLEAFF.

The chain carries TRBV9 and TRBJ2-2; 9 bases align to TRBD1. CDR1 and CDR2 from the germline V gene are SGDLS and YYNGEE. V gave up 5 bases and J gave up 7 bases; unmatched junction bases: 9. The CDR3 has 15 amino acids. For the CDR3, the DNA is TGTGCCAGCAGACCTAATACAGGGGGCTACGGGGAGCTGTTTTTT. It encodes CASRPNTGGYGELFF.

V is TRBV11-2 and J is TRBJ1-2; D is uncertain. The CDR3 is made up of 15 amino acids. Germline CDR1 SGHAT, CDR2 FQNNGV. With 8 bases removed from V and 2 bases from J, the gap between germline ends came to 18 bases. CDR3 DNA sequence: TGTGCCAGCCGTCCCGCGGGCCTAGTAAACTATGGCTACACCTTC. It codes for CASRPAGLVNYGYTF.

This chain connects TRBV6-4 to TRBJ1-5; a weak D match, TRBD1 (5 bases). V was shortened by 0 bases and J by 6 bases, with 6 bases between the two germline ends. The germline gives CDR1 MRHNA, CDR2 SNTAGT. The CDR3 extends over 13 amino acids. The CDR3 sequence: CASSDSGVQPQHF. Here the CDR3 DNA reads TGTGCCAGCAGTGACTCAGGGGTTCAGCCCCAGCATTTT.

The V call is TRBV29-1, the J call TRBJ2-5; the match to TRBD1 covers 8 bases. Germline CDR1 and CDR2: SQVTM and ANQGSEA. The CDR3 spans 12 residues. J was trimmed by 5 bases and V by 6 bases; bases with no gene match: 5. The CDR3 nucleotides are TGCAGCGTCAGGGACAGGTTGGAGACCCAGTACTTC. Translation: CSVRDRLETQYF.

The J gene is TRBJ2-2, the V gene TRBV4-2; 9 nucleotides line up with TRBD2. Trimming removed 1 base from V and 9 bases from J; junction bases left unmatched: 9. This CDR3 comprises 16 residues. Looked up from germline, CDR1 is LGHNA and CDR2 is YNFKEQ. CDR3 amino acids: CASSQARGGVGWELFF. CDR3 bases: TGTGCCAGCAGCCAAGCCCGCGGGGGGGTAGGCTGGGAGCTGTTTTTT.

The CDR3 reads CASSYSQLDTQYF. The CDR3 nucleotides read TGTGCCAGCAGCTACTCACAGCTAGATACGCAGTATTTT. The genes are TRBV7-9 and TRBJ2-3; no definite D call. In germline, CDR1 is SEHNR, CDR2 FQNEAQ (reference sequence). Trimming removed 4 bases from V and 5 bases from J, with 10 bases in between. The CDR3 loop spans 13 amino acids.

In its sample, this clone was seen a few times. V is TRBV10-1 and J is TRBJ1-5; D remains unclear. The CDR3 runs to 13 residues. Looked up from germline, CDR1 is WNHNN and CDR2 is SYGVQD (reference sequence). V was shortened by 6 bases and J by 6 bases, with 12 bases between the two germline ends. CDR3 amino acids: CASSTSGSQPQHF. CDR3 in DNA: TGCGCCAGCAGCACTTCGGGATCTCAGCCCCAGCATTTT.

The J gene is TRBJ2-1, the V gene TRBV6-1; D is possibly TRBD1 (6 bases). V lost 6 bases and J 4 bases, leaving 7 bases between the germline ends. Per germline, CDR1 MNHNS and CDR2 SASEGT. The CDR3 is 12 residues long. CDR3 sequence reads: CASRGTYNEQFF. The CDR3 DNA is TGTGCCAGCAGGGGGACATACAATGAGCAGTTCTTC.

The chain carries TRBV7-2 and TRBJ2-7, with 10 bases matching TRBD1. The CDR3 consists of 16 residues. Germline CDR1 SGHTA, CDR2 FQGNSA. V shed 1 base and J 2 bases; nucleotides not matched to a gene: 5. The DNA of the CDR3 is TGTGCCAGCAGCTTAGGGACAGGGGGTTCCCCCTACGAGCAGTACTTC. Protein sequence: CASSLGTGGSPYEQYF.

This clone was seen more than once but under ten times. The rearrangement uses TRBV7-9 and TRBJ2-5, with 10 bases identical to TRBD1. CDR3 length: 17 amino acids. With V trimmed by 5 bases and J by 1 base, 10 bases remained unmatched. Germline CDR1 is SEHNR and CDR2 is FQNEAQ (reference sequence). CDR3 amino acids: CASSAGQGVGGQETQYF. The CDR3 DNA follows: TGTGCCAGCAGCGCCGGACAGGGGGTCGGGGGCCAAGAGACCCAGTACTTC.

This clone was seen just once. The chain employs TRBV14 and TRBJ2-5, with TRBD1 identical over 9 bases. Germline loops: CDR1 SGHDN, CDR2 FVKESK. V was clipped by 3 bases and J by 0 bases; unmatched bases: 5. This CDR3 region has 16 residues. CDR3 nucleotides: TGTGCCAGCAGCCATCGGAGGGACAGGGACCAAGAGACCCAGTACTTC. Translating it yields CASSHRRDRDQETQYF.

CDR3 DNA: TGTGCCAGTACTAGCGGGGGGGTCACAGATACGCAGTATTTT. Translating gives CASTSGGVTDTQYF. This chain uses TRBV9 with TRBJ2-3; 13 positions agree with TRBD2. The CDR3 runs to 14 residues. With V trimmed by 8 bases and J by 2 bases, 2 bases remained unmatched. CDR1 SGDLS and CDR2 YYNGEE come from the germline V gene.

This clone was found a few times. For the CDR3, the DNA is TGTGCCAGCTCAACCGGACAGGACCAGTACTTC. Translating gives CASSTGQDQYF. The chain couples TRBV18 to TRBJ2-7, with 7 bases matching TRBD1. The trim removed 5 bases at V and 10 bases at J, leaving 5 bases unmatched. The CDR3 consists of 11 residues. In germline, CDR1 is KGHSH, CDR2 LQKENI.

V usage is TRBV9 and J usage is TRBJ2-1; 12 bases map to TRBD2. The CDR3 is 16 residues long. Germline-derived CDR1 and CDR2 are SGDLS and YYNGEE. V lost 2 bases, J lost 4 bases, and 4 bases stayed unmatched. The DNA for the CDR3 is TGTGCCAGCAGCGTGACTCTAGCGGGGGGGTACAATGAGCAGTTCTTC. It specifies CASSVTLAGGYNEQFF. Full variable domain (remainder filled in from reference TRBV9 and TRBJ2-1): DSGVTQTPKHLITATGQRVTLRCSPRSGDLSVYWYQQSLDQGLQFLIQYYNGEERAKGNILERFSAQQFPDLHSELNLSSLELGDSALYFCASSVTLAGGYNEQFFGPGTRLTVL.

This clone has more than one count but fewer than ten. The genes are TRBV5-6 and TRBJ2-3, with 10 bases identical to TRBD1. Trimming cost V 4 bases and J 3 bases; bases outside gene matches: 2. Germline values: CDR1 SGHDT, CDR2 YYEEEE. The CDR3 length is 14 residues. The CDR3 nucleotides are TGTGCCAGCAGCCAGGGACAGGGGACAGATACGCAGTATTTT. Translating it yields CASSQGQGTDTQYF.

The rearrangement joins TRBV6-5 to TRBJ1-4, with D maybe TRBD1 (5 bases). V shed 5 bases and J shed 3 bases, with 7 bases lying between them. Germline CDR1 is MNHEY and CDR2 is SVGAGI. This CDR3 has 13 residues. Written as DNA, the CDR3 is TGTGCCAGCAGTATCAGGGCTAATGAAAAACTGTTTTTT. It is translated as CASSIRANEKLFF.